This T cell receptor beta chain derives from a study of early T cells in non-severe SARS-CoV-2 infection. Trimming at V came to 2 bases and at J to 1 base, leaving 6 bases not matched to a gene. The germline CDR1 and CDR2 sequences are SGHNT and YYREEE (reference sequence). CDR3 length: 16 amino acids. This clonotype occurred a few times. TCRdb independently ran MiXCR on the 5' RACE reads; one entry per CDR3 protein. The sample holds tens of thousands of distinct CDR3 sequences, roughly a tenth seen once. Sequenced sample: whole blood. The chain uses TRBV5-4 and TRBJ2-1, with 7 bases lining up with TRBD2. This clonotype was sampled from an adult who was a healthcare worker with PCR-confirmed SARS-CoV-2 infection or an uninfected control (not recorded which). CDR3 bases: TGTGCCAGCAGCTTTCTCGCGGGAGTATCCTACAATGAGCAGTTCTTC. Translating it yields CASSFLAGVSYNEQFF.